A single T cell receptor (beta chain) is shown here with its context. Study processing details: Amplification from reference gene primers served as the basis for estimated nucleated cell counts. The table came from immunoSEQ multiplex PCR; TCRdb's copy has only in-frame clones and leaves some out. V and J calls and clone size are copied from that table; D and trimming were computed from the DNA. The sample shows 250,000 to 300,000 clones, 80% to 90% of them seen only once. The data were obtained in a study of blood T cell repertoires in COVID-19. Study context: The samples span acute and convalescent COVID-19 from the United States, Italy and Spain. From T cells, B-cell-depleted T cells, or PBMCs came the material, which was cDNA or gDNA.

The TCR was taken from a woman between 70 and 85 years old with acute or convalescent COVID-19. The sample taken for sequencing was peripheral blood.

CDR3 residues: CASSEQGESPLHF. The CDR3 DNA sequence: TGTGCCAGCAGTGAACAGGGGGAATCACCCCTCCACTTT. V and J are TRBV6-1 and TRBJ1-6; the match to TRBD1 covers 7 bases. The germline CDR1 and CDR2 sequences are MNHNS and SASEGT. This CDR3 has 13 residues. V was clipped by 2 bases and J by 10 bases; unmatched bases: 2.